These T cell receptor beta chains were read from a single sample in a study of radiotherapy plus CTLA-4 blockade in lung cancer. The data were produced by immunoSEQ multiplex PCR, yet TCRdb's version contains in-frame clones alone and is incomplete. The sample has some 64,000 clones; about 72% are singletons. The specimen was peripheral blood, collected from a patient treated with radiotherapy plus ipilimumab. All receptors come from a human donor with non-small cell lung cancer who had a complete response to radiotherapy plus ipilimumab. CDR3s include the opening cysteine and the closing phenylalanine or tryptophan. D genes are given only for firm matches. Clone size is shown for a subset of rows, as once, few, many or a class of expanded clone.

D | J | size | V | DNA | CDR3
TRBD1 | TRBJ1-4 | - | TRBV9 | TGCGCCAGCAGCGTGGGGACAGGGTATGAAAAACTGTTTTTT | CASSVGTGYEKLFF
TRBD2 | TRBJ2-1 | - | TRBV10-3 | TGTGCCACCCGAACCTCGGGGGGGTACTACAATGAGCAGTTCTTC | CATRTSGGYYNEQFF
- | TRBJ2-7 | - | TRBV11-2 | TGTGCCAGCAGCTTAGCGAGGGGTCAATACTACGAGCAGTACTTC | CASSLARGQYYEQYF
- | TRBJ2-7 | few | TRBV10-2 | TGCGCCAGCAGAAGGGACCACGAGCAGTACTTC | CASRRDHEQYF
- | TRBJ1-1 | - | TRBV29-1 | TGCAGCGTTGAAGACGGGGAAGCTTTCTTT | CSVEDGEAFF
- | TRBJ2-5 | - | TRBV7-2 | TGTGCCAGCAGTGCGAACCGGGGCCCCGTTGAGACCCAGTACTTC | CASSANRGPVETQYF
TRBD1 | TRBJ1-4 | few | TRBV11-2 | TGTGCCAGCGGTCCTACCGGGACAGAAAATGAAAAACTGTTTTTT | CASGPTGTENEKLFF
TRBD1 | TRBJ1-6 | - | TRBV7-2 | TGTGCCAGCAGCCCACAGGGGAGGTCACCCCTCCACTTT | CASSPQGRSPLHF
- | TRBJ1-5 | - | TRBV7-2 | TGTGCCAGCAGTAAGGGTGGCAATCAGCCCCAGCATTTT | CASSKGGNQPQHF
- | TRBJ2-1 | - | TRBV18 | TGTGCCAGCTCACCTAGGAAGGGGGGACCACAGTTCTTC | CASSPRKGGPQFF
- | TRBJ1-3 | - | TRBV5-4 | TGTGCCAGCAGCTTGGGGACAGTCTCTGGAAACACCATATATTTT | CASSLGTVSGNTIYF
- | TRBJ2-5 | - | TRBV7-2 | TGTGCCAGCAGCTGGCCGGGGGCGGGACAAGAGACCCAGTACTTC | CASSWPGAGQETQYF
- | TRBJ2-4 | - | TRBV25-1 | TGTGCCAGCAGTGAATCCCGGGGAGCCAAAAACATTCAGTACTTC | CASSESRGAKNIQYF
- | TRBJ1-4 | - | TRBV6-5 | TGTGCCAGCAGTCGGGGACATGAGGCTGAAAAACTGTTTTTT | CASSRGHEAEKLFF
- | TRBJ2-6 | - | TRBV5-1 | TGCGCCAGCACTTTTTCGGTGGGCTCAGGGGCCAACGTCCTGACTTTC | CASTFSVGSGANVLTF